Listed here are 6 T cell receptor beta chains from one sample, sequenced in a study of PD-L1 blockade in urothelial cancer. Assay used: immunoSEQ multiplex PCR; TCRdb lists only in-frame clones, some missing. The sample contains roughly 25,000 clones, almost 85% of which appear only once. The sample consisted of PBMCs, taken around atezolizumab (anti-PD-L1) treatment. The receptors originated from an older man with urothelial cancer.

The chain couples TRBV19 to TRBJ2-1; unclear D gene. This CDR3 is 13 amino acids long. V was pared by 5 bases and J by 8 bases, with 13 bases between. Germline CDR1 reads LNHDA; CDR2 reads SQIVND (reference sequence). The CDR3 DNA follows: TGTGCCAGTAGTTTCTCTGGAGCCTATGAGCAGTTCTTC. It codes for CASSFSGAYEQFF.

This chain connects TRBV6-1 to TRBJ2-5; TRBD2 agrees at 7 bases. Germline CDR1 is MNHNS and CDR2 is SASEGT. V shed 11 bases, J shed 1 base, and the junction held 10 bases outside the gene matches. The CDR3 loop spans 14 amino acids. CDR3 loop: CAGCLAASQETQYF. Written as DNA, the CDR3 is TGTGCCGGTTGCCTAGCGGCTAGCCAAGAGACCCAGTACTTC.

The chain couples TRBV5-6 to TRBJ1-5; tentatively, D is TRBD1 (5 bases). Germline values: CDR1 SGHDT, CDR2 YYEEEE. V was cut by 2 bases and J by 7 bases, with 10 bases left in between. This CDR3 contains 13 residues. Here the CDR3 reads CASSLAGVQPQHF. The CDR3, as DNA: TGTGCCAGCAGCTTAGCGGGGGTGCAGCCCCAGCATTTT. Full variable domain (remainder filled in from reference TRBV5-6 and TRBJ1-5): DAGVTQSPTHLIKTRGQQVTLRCSPKSGHDTVSWYQQALGQGPQFIFQYYEEEERQRGNFPDRFSGHQFPNYSSELNVNALLLGDSALYLCASSLAGVQPQHFGDGTRLSIL.

J is TRBJ2-3 and V is TRBV7-2; no firm D call. CDR1 SGHTA and CDR2 FQGNSA come from the germline V gene. V shed 7 bases and J shed 6 bases, with 14 bases lying between them. This CDR3 has 13 amino acids. CDR3 protein: CASTTYERDTQYF. CDR3 bases: TGTGCCAGCACCACGTACGAGAGGGATACGCAGTATTTT.

The V call is TRBV29-1, the J call TRBJ2-7; the match to TRBD1 covers 7 bases. This CDR3 has 14 amino acids. After removal of 1 base from V and 2 bases from J, the junction contained 5 bases not matched to a gene. Germline CDR1 is SQVTM and CDR2 is ANQGSEA. In DNA form, the CDR3 reads TGCAGCGTTGAAGTATCAGGGGGTGCCTACGAGCAGTACTTC. It translates to CSVEVSGGAYEQYF.

J is TRBJ2-7 and V is TRBV7-9; 7 nucleotides agree with TRBD2. Trimming at V came to 6 bases and at J to 4 bases, leaving 9 bases not matched to a gene. Looked up from germline, CDR1 is SEHNR and CDR2 is FQNEAQ (reference sequence). The CDR3 is made up of 14 amino acids. CDR3 sequence: CASRQLGEGYEQYF. The DNA for the CDR3 is TGTGCCAGCAGGCAATTGGGGGAGGGTTACGAGCAGTACTTC.